The TCR beta chain described here comes from a study of OX40 agonist ivuxolimab in advanced cancers. This clone was observed a single time. TCRdb's copy holds only in-frame clones and misses some; the assay was immunoSEQ multiplex PCR. This table has around 66,000 clones, around 90% appearing once. Germline lookup yields CDR1 SEHNR and CDR2 FQNEAQ (reference sequence). CDR3 length: 11 amino acids. The junction had 4 bases not matched to a gene; V was cut back by 5 bases and J by 15 bases. This sample comprised CD4+ or CD8+ T cells sorted from blood, obtained in a trial of the OX40 agonist ivuxolimab. The chain links TRBV7-9 to TRBJ2-1; 10 bases are a match to TRBD1. The TCR was taken from an adult with an advanced solid tumor such as melanoma, head and neck, liver or kidney cancer. CDR3 sequence reads: CASSPGTGAFF. The CDR3 bases are TGTGCCAGCAGCCCTGGGACAGGGGCGTTCTTC.